The rows below give T cell receptor beta chains drawn from one sample of a study of shared clonotypes between healthy human individuals. Sequencing used immunoSEQ multiplex PCR; TCRdb keeps in-frame clones, though not all of them. The data contain some 1.5 million clones, roughly 97% of them seen just once; the ten biggest clones take up about 1%. Sample: naive CD4+ T cells sorted from blood. The receptors here all came from a man aged 25 to 40 in good health. Each CDR3 is given with its conserved first and last residue. A D gene is named only where the DNA matches it firmly. The size field is filled for only some rows; it gives once, few, many or a size class.

.	TRBV6-1	TRBJ2-6	.	CASSEGLYGANVLTF	TGTGCCAGCAGTGAGGGGTTATATGGGGCCAACGTCCTGACTTTC
.	TRBV28	TRBJ1-4	.	CASSLAGTKLFF	TGTGCCAGCAGTTTAGCGGGGACGAAACTGTTTTTT
.	TRBV7-9	TRBJ2-2	TRBD2	CASSRTSGMHYTGELFF	TGTGCCAGCAGTAGGACTAGCGGGATGCATTACACCGGGGAGCTGTTTTTT
.	TRBV5-6	TRBJ2-1	TRBD2	CATQELAGVRNEQFF	TGTGCCACCCAGGAGCTAGCGGGAGTGCGGAATGAGCAGTTCTTC
.	TRBV7-7	TRBJ2-7	.	CASSINPHPTTTQYF	TGTGCCAGCAGCATTAACCCCCACCCAACTACGACACAGTACTTC
once	TRBV4-1	TRBJ2-6	.	CASSRVGATGANVLTF	TGCGCCAGCAGCAGGGTGGGTGCGACTGGGGCCAACGTCCTGACTTTC
.	TRBV18	TRBJ2-3	.	CASSPDQTDTQYF	TGTGCCAGCTCCCCGGACCAGACAGATACGCAGTATTTT
.	TRBV11-2	TRBJ1-5	.	CASSWGANQPQHF	TGTGCCAGCAGTTGGGGGGCTAATCAGCCCCAGCATTTT
.	TRBV5-4	TRBJ2-3	.	CASSLVRTSTDTQYF	TGTGCCAGCAGCTTGGTACGAACTAGCACAGATACGCAGTATTTT
.	TRBV28	TRBJ2-7	.	CASSFEVGSYEQYF	TGTGCCAGCAGTTTCGAGGTAGGCTCCTACGAGCAGTACTTC
.	TRBV6-6	TRBJ1-2	TRBD1	CASNTGQGNLNYGYTF	TGTGCCAGCAATACCGGACAGGGGAACCTTAACTATGGCTACACCTTC
.	TRBV19	TRBJ2-2	.	CASSMVRLTTGELFF	TGTGCCAGTAGTATGGTCCGCCTCACAACCGGGGAGCTGTTTTTT
.	TRBV5-4	TRBJ2-2	.	CASSPWGNTGELFF	TGTGCCAGCAGCCCATGGGGGAACACCGGGGAGCTGTTTTTT
.	TRBV5-4	TRBJ2-5	.	CASSLADRWETQYF	TGTGCCAGCAGCTTAGCGGACCGCTGGGAGACCCAGTACTTC
.	TRBV7-8	TRBJ2-7	TRBD1	CASSHWDRVYEQYF	TGTGCCAGCAGCCACTGGGACAGGGTCTACGAGCAGTACTTC
once	TRBV5-1	TRBJ2-5	.	CASSSNRVLSETQYF	TGCGCCAGCAGCTCGAACAGGGTTTTGTCGGAGACCCAGTACTTC
.	TRBV14	TRBJ2-7	.	CASSINSYAYEQYF	TGTGCCAGCAGCATAAACAGTTATGCGTACGAGCAGTACTTC
.	TRBV5-4	TRBJ1-1	.	CASSPTWGPEAFF	TGTGCCAGCAGCCCGACGTGGGGGCCTGAAGCTTTCTTT
.	TRBV6-1	TRBJ1-5	.	CASSRGTPNQPQHF	TGTGCCAGCAGTCGGGGGACACCAAATCAGCCCCAGCATTTT
.	TRBV28	TRBJ2-7	TRBD1	CASSLRQGPYEQYF	TGTGCCAGCAGTTTACGACAGGGTCCCTACGAGCAGTACTTC
.	TRBV2	TRBJ1-2	.	CASSPYEGGYGYTF	TGTGCCAGCAGCCCCTACGAGGGAGGCTATGGCTACACCTTC
.	TRBV7-9	TRBJ2-3	.	CASSFSKDTQYF	TGTGCCAGCAGCTTCTCGAAAGATACGCAGTATTTT
.	TRBV5-1	TRBJ2-3	.	CASSDPTDTQYF	TGCGCCAGCAGCGACCCCACAGATACGCAGTATTTT
.	TRBV5-1	TRBJ1-5	.	CASSLGGRPVRAGGSDQPQHF	TGCGCCAGCAGCTTGGGGGGGCGGCCCGTTCGGGCGGGAGGTTCCGATCAGCCCCAGCATTTT
.	TRBV11-2	TRBJ2-1	TRBD2	CASSFRTSGTPGNEQFF	TGTGCCAGCAGCTTCCGGACTAGCGGGACCCCCGGCAATGAGCAGTTCTTC
.	TRBV28	TRBJ1-5	TRBD1	CASSFERAGQGLNQPQHF	TGTGCCAGCAGTTTTGAGAGGGCGGGACAGGGCCTCAATCAGCCCCAGCATTTT
.	TRBV12-2	TRBJ2-7	.	CASRLVRADSSYEQYF	TGTGCAAGTCGCTTAGTTCGGGCCGACAGCTCCTACGAGCAGTACTTC
.	TRBV7-2	TRBJ2-5	.	CASSSGKTQYF	TGTGCCAGCAGCTCGGGGAAGACCCAGTACTTC
.	TRBV2	TRBJ2-5	.	CASSEGVAGLRETQYF	TGTGCCAGCAGTGAAGGAGTAGCCGGCCTACGGGAGACCCAGTACTTC
.	TRBV6-5	TRBJ2-5	TRBD1	CASSRDRGDGTQYF	TGTGCCAGCAGCCGGGACAGGGGAGATGGGACCCAGTACTTC
.	TRBV9	TRBJ2-1	.	CASSRNFGNEQFF	TGTGCCAGCAGCCGGAATTTCGGGAATGAGCAGTTCTTC
.	TRBV11-3	TRBJ1-2	.	CASSSKSGSYGYTF	TGTGCCAGCAGCTCCAAGTCCGGAAGCTATGGCTACACCTTC
.	TRBV15	TRBJ1-5	TRBD1	CATSRSDIWTGGAYQPQHF	TGTGCCACCAGCAGATCGGATATATGGACAGGGGGCGCTTACCAGCCCCAGCATTTT
.	TRBV6-1	TRBJ2-7	.	CASSEVGSAYSYEQYF	TGTGCCAGCAGTGAAGTAGGTAGCGCTTACTCCTACGAGCAGTACTTC
.	TRBV18	TRBJ2-7	TRBD1	CASSPLPRQGSNEQYF	TGTGCCAGCTCACCTCTCCCGAGACAGGGCTCCAACGAGCAGTACTTC
.	TRBV9	TRBJ2-2	.	CASSVWARDTGELFF	TGTGCCAGCAGCGTATGGGCAAGGGACACCGGGGAGCTGTTTTTT
.	TRBV28	TRBJ2-3	.	CASSRSGSTDTQYF	TGTGCCAGCAGCCGTAGCGGCAGCACAGATACGCAGTATTTT
.	TRBV2	TRBJ2-1	.	CASSENARRQFF	TGTGCCAGCAGTGAAAACGCCCGGAGGCAGTTCTTC
.	TRBV30	TRBJ1-5	.	CAWSVMNQPQHF	TGTGCCTGGAGTGTAATGAATCAGCCCCAGCATTTT
.	TRBV5-1	TRBJ2-1	.	CASSFNRPLDEQFF	TGCGCCAGCAGCTTCAATCGACCCCTGGATGAGCAGTTCTTC
once	TRBV6-5	TRBJ2-1	TRBD2	CASSRSGGSYNEQFF	TGTGCCAGCAGCCGTTCGGGGGGCTCCTACAATGAGCAGTTCTTC
.	TRBV7-8	TRBJ1-5	.	CASSLARGSSQPQHF	TGTGCCAGCAGCTTAGCCAGGGGATCGAGTCAGCCCCAGCATTTT
.	TRBV5-1	TRBJ1-1	TRBD1	CASSPDRASEAFF	TGCGCCAGCAGCCCGGACAGGGCGTCTGAAGCTTTCTTT
.	TRBV28	TRBJ2-6	.	CASSSRARGANVLTF	TGTGCCAGCAGTTCAAGAGCTCGTGGGGCCAACGTCCTGACTTTC
.	TRBV6-5	TRBJ1-2	.	CASEPGKGDYGYTF	TGTGCCAGCGAACCCGGGAAGGGAGACTATGGCTACACCTTC